A single sample gave rise to the 11 T cell receptor beta chains below, sequenced in a study of neurological immune-mediated disorders. Time point denoted: longitudinal time-point 1 (baseline). TCRdb reanalysed the 5' RACE reads using MiXCR and keeps one entry per CDR3 protein. The repertoire has 40,000 or so distinct CDR3 sequences, about 3.3% of them found once; the top ten carry roughly 7.7%. The sequencing sample was made of PBMCs. The receptors come from a woman aged 55-75 years with multiple sclerosis.

V is TRBV9 and J is TRBJ1-1, with 9 bases matching TRBD1. Trimming at V came to 4 bases and at J to 11 bases, leaving 9 bases not matched to a gene. The length of the CDR3 is 13 residues. Germline assignment: CDR1 SGDLS and CDR2 YYNGEE. CDR3 sequence: CASSLSGTGMAFF. CDR3 in DNA: TGTGCCAGCAGCCTTTCCGGGACAGGGATGGCTTTCTTT. Supplemented by reference TRBV9 and TRBJ1-1, the full variable domain reads DSGVTQTPKHLITATGQRVTLRCSPRSGDLSVYWYQQSLDQGLQFLIQYYNGEERAKGNILERFSAQQFPDLHSELNLSSLELGDSALYFCASSLSGTGMAFFGQGTRLTVV.

This clonotype has a count of ten or more. The chain recombines TRBV7-9 with TRBJ2-2, with 9 positions matching TRBD2. This CDR3 has 15 residues. Germline V gives CDR1 SEHNR, CDR2 FQNEAQ (reference sequence). With 6 bases clipped from V and 4 bases from J, the junction kept 6 bases outside the gene matches. The CDR3 sequence is CASRISGGITGELFF. The CDR3, as DNA: TGTGCCAGCAGAATTAGCGGGGGAATCACCGGGGAGCTGTTTTTT. The full variable domain, completed using reference TRBV7-9 and TRBJ2-2, is DTGVSQNPRHKITKRGQNVTFRCDPISEHNRLYWYRQTLGQGPEFLTYFQNEAQLEKSRLLSDRFSAERPKGSFSTLEIQRTEQGDSAMYLCASRISGGITGELFFGEGSRLTVL.

This clonotype was seen many times. The chain is built from TRBV20-1 and TRBJ2-1, with TRBD1 matching over 10 bases. There are 14 residues in the CDR3. Germline lookup yields CDR1 DFQATT and CDR2 SNEGSKA (reference sequence). After removal of 6 bases from V and 7 bases from J, the junction contained 9 bases not matched to a gene. The DNA for the CDR3 is TGCAGTGCCACCGACAGGGGGCGCCGAAATGAGCAGTTCTTC. Protein sequence: CSATDRGRRNEQFF.

This clonotype has ten or more counts. The V call is TRBV5-1, the J call TRBJ2-2; D not resolved. CDR3 length: 16 residues. Germline V gives CDR1 SGHRS, CDR2 YFSETQ. The V gene lost 1 base and the J gene lost 2 bases, with 12 bases spanning the gap. The CDR3 DNA reads TGCGCCAGCAGCTTGACGTGGCCGAAAAACACCGGGGAGCTGTTTTTT. Translation: CASSLTWPKNTGELFF.

Here the CDR3 reads CASSVSGRGPQDEQFF. DNA of the CDR3: TGTGCCAGCAGCGTATCCGGGAGAGGCCCACAAGATGAGCAGTTCTTC. This chain joins TRBV9 and TRBJ2-1; D may be TRBD2 (6 bases). Germline V lookup: CDR1 SGDLS, CDR2 YYNGEE. V dropped 1 base and J dropped 8 bases, with 19 bases sitting between them. The CDR3 has 16 residues. The full variable domain, in which reference TRBV9 and TRBJ2-1 provide the parts outside the CDR3, is DSGVTQTPKHLITATGQRVTLRCSPRSGDLSVYWYQQSLDQGLQFLIQYYNGEERAKGNILERFSAQQFPDLHSELNLSSLELGDSALYFCASSVSGRGPQDEQFFGPGTRLTVL.

There are many counts of this clonotype. Here the CDR3 reads CASSLIDTQYF. DNA of the CDR3: TGCGCCAGCAGCTTGATAGATACGCAGTATTTT. The V and J genes are TRBV5-1 and TRBJ2-3; D is unclear. There are 11 residues in the CDR3. Trimming cost V 1 base and J 5 bases, with 2 bases left between them. Germline V gene data show CDR1 as SGHRS and CDR2 as YFSETQ.

This clonotype has ten or more counts. The J gene is TRBJ2-7, the V gene TRBV12-3 or TRBV12-4, with 7 bases identical to TRBD1. V gave up 6 bases and J gave up 6 bases; unmatched junction bases: 5. CDR3 length equals 12 residues. The CDR3 region is CASRLNRGEQYF. DNA for the CDR3: TGTGCCAGCAGGCTTAACAGGGGCGAGCAGTACTTC.

This clonotype was counted many times. The rearrangement uses TRBV5-5 and TRBJ2-1; 10 bases match TRBD2. V was pared by 2 bases and J by 9 bases, with 8 bases of the junction left unmatched. Per the germline V gene, CDR1 is SGHKS and CDR2 is YYEKEE (reference sequence). The CDR3 contains 15 residues. The CDR3 DNA sequence: TGTGCCAGCAGCTTCGCTAGCGGGGGCCCCGGTGAGCAGTTCTTC. It specifies CASSFASGGPGEQFF.

This clonotype has a count of ten or more. This sequence joins TRBV13 and TRBJ1-4; possible D gene TRBD1, 5 bases. Deletions cut 0 bases from V and 8 bases from J, with 13 bases between. CDR1 and CDR2 (germline): PRHDT, FYEKMQ (reference sequence). The CDR3 loop spans 15 amino acids. This CDR3 is CASSLGGPGLEKLFF. For the CDR3, the DNA is TGTGCCAGCAGCTTAGGGGGGCCGGGGCTGGAAAAACTGTTTTTT.

This clonotype came up many times. The chain links TRBV12-3 or TRBV12-4 to TRBJ2-1; D call uncertain. This CDR3 has 12 residues. V lost 3 bases, J lost 4 bases, and 4 bases lay in between. Here the CDR3 DNA reads TGTGCCAGCAGTTTCCGTTACAATGAGCAGTTCTTC. Its translation is CASSFRYNEQFF.

This clonotype has ten or more counts. The rearrangement links TRBV5-6 to TRBJ2-7; D not resolved. V gave up 0 bases and J gave up 4 bases, with 2 bases separating them. CDR1 and CDR2 (germline): SGHDT, YYEEEE. This CDR3 has 11 amino acids. The CDR3 DNA sequence: TGTGCCAGCAGCTTGGCGTACGAGCAGTACTTC. It translates to CASSLAYEQYF. The full variable domain, rest sourced from reference TRBV5-6 and TRBJ2-7, is DAGVTQSPTHLIKTRGQQVTLRCSPKSGHDTVSWYQQALGQGPQFIFQYYEEEERQRGNFPDRFSGHQFPNYSSELNVNALLLGDSALYLCASSLAYEQYFGPGTRLTVT.